The rows below give T cell receptor beta chains drawn from one sample of a study of blood T cell repertoires in COVID-19. Profiled with immunoSEQ multiplex PCR; TCRdb holds only in-frame clones, not every one. The sample lists under 250,000 clones, approximately 90% occurring once. Sequences were obtained from peripheral blood. The receptors were gathered from a woman in her twenties or thirties with COVID-19, enrolled during active disease. Each CDR3 is given with its conserved first and last residue. A D gene is named only where the DNA matches it firmly. Rows give clone size only sometimes, using once, few, many, or a class for an expanded clone.

d_call: -
v_call: TRBV13
j_call: TRBJ2-3
clone_size: -
cdr3_nt: TGTGCCAGCAGCTCTTCCCCCGGGGATACGCAGTATTTT
cdr3_aa: CASSSSPGDTQYF

d_call: TRBD1
v_call: TRBV7-2
j_call: TRBJ1-2
clone_size: -
cdr3_nt: TGTGCCAGCAGCCAAGGGGACAGGAAGTATGGCTACACCTTC
cdr3_aa: CASSQGDRKYGYTF

d_call: TRBD2
v_call: TRBV7-2
j_call: TRBJ2-5
clone_size: -
cdr3_nt: TGTGCCAGCAGCGCTACTAGCGGAGCTTTACAAGAGACCCAGTACTTC
cdr3_aa: CASSATSGALQETQYF

d_call: TRBD2
v_call: TRBV2
j_call: TRBJ2-1
clone_size: once
cdr3_nt: TGTGCCAGCCGAGACGGGACTAGTGTCAATGAGCAGTTCTTC
cdr3_aa: CASRDGTSVNEQFF

d_call: TRBD1
v_call: TRBV3-1/TRBV3-2
j_call: TRBJ1-2
clone_size: -
cdr3_nt: TGTGCCAGCAGCCAAGACCCCGGGACAGGGAGTACCTATGGCTACACCTTC
cdr3_aa: CASSQDPGTGSTYGYTF

d_call: -
v_call: TRBV11-2
j_call: TRBJ2-5
clone_size: -
cdr3_nt: TGTGCCAGCAGCTTAGGCCCTGGGGGGGAGACCCAGTACTTC
cdr3_aa: CASSLGPGGETQYF

d_call: TRBD1
v_call: TRBV7-9
j_call: TRBJ1-2
clone_size: few
cdr3_nt: TGTGCCAGCAGCGCGACAGGGACCGGAGGCTACACCTTC
cdr3_aa: CASSATGTGGYTF

d_call: -
v_call: TRBV9
j_call: TRBJ2-5
clone_size: -
cdr3_nt: TGTGCCAGCAGCGTAGGAGGGAGGAACCAAGAGACCCAGTACTTC
cdr3_aa: CASSVGGRNQETQYF

d_call: TRBD2
v_call: TRBV19
j_call: TRBJ2-1
clone_size: -
cdr3_nt: TGTGCCAGTAGAGAACTAGCGGGATACAATGAGCAGTTCTTC
cdr3_aa: CASRELAGYNEQFF

d_call: -
v_call: TRBV2
j_call: TRBJ2-7
clone_size: -
cdr3_nt: TGTGCCAGCAGCGTACAGGTTGGGGAGCAGTACTTC
cdr3_aa: CASSVQVGEQYF

d_call: TRBD1
v_call: TRBV5-1
j_call: TRBJ1-2
clone_size: -
cdr3_nt: TGCGCCAGCAGCTTAAGGACAGGAGGGGACTACACCTTC
cdr3_aa: CASSLRTGGDYTF

d_call: TRBD1
v_call: TRBV5-1
j_call: TRBJ1-2
clone_size: -
cdr3_nt: TGCGCCAGCAGCCCGGGACAGGGGAGCTATGGCTACACCTTC
cdr3_aa: CASSPGQGSYGYTF

d_call: -
v_call: TRBV5-1
j_call: TRBJ1-1
clone_size: -
cdr3_nt: TGCGCCAGCAGCTCATCACAGGGCCGGAACACTGAAGCTTTCTTT
cdr3_aa: CASSSSQGRNTEAFF

d_call: TRBD1
v_call: TRBV20-1
j_call: TRBJ2-7
clone_size: -
cdr3_nt: TGCAGTGCTAGTAAACCGACAGGGCCTGGTGACGAGCAGTACTTC
cdr3_aa: CSASKPTGPGDEQYF